The rows below give T cell receptor beta chains drawn from one sample of a study of blood T cells in healthy people across ages. TCRdb used MiXCR to reprocess the 5' RACE reads, holding one entry per CDR3 protein. The data hold 550,000 to 700,000 distinct CDR3 sequences, with approximately 25% observed a single time. The sequenced sample was blood. The receptors originated from a woman aged 70-85 years in good health. Both conserved end residues are part of each CDR3. The D gene is left open where the match is weak. Clone size is stated in some rows and not others, as once, few, many or a class when expanded.

v_call: TRBV29-1
clone_size: few
d_call: -
cdr3_length: 13
j_call: TRBJ1-1
cdr3_nt: TGCAGCGTTGAAGAAGGAGGGTACCCTGAAGCTTTCTTT
cdr3_aa: CSVEEGGYPEAFF

v_call: TRBV7-9
clone_size: -
d_call: TRBD2
cdr3_length: 17
j_call: TRBJ2-1
cdr3_nt: TGTGCCAGCAGCCAACGAGTAGGGCGGGGGGTTAACAATGAGCAGTTCTTC
cdr3_aa: CASSQRVGRGVNNEQFF

v_call: TRBV29-1
clone_size: few
d_call: TRBD1
cdr3_length: 14
j_call: TRBJ1-1
cdr3_nt: TGCAGCGTTGGGGGGACAGCGACGGACACTGAAGCTTTCTTT
cdr3_aa: CSVGGTATDTEAFF

v_call: TRBV12-3/TRBV12-4
clone_size: few
d_call: TRBD1
cdr3_length: 15
j_call: TRBJ1-1
cdr3_nt: TGTGCCAGCAGTTTAAGGGACAGGATGAATACTGAAGCTTTCTTT
cdr3_aa: CASSLRDRMNTEAFF

v_call: TRBV12-3/TRBV12-4
clone_size: -
d_call: -
cdr3_length: 14
j_call: TRBJ2-7
cdr3_nt: TGTGCCAGCAGTCCCGGGACTGACCCCTACGAGCAGTACTTC
cdr3_aa: CASSPGTDPYEQYF

v_call: TRBV12-3/TRBV12-4
clone_size: many
d_call: TRBD2
cdr3_length: 14
j_call: TRBJ2-5
cdr3_nt: TGTGCCAGCAGTTCAGCGGGGGGGCTGGAGACCCAGTACTTC
cdr3_aa: CASSSAGGLETQYF

v_call: TRBV5-1
clone_size: many
d_call: TRBD2
cdr3_length: 14
j_call: TRBJ2-5
cdr3_nt: TGCGCCAGCAGCTTGGAAGGCGGGGGGGAGACCCAGTACTTC
cdr3_aa: CASSLEGGGETQYF

v_call: TRBV12-3/TRBV12-4
clone_size: few
d_call: TRBD1
cdr3_length: 13
j_call: TRBJ1-5
cdr3_nt: TGTGCCAGCAGTAGGGGGCCGAGGCAGCCCCAGCATTTT
cdr3_aa: CASSRGPRQPQHF

v_call: TRBV20-1
clone_size: few
d_call: TRBD1
cdr3_length: 14
j_call: TRBJ1-6
cdr3_nt: TGCAGTGCTAAACAGGGGTCCCCTAATTCACCCCTCCACTTT
cdr3_aa: CSAKQGSPNSPLHF

v_call: TRBV24-1
clone_size: -
d_call: -
cdr3_length: 18
j_call: TRBJ2-1
cdr3_nt: TGTGCCACCAGTGACCGCCTGGGACAAGGGCATGTGGGCTATGAGCAGTTCTTC
cdr3_aa: CATSDRLGQGHVGYEQFF

v_call: TRBV20-1
clone_size: -
d_call: -
cdr3_length: 18
j_call: TRBJ2-1
cdr3_nt: TGCAGTGCTAGATCGGGACCAGCGGTAGGTTTCTCCTACAATGAGCAGTTCTTC
cdr3_aa: CSARSGPAVGFSYNEQFF

v_call: TRBV5-1
clone_size: few
d_call: TRBD2
cdr3_length: 14
j_call: TRBJ2-1
cdr3_nt: TGCGCCAGCAGCTCCGGGACTAGTAACAATGAGCAGTTCTTC
cdr3_aa: CASSSGTSNNEQFF

v_call: TRBV6-5
clone_size: once
d_call: -
cdr3_length: 13
j_call: TRBJ1-1
cdr3_nt: TGTGCCAGCAGGTTAATCCGGGGCACTGAAGCTTTCTTT
cdr3_aa: CASRLIRGTEAFF

v_call: TRBV7-9
clone_size: -
d_call: -
cdr3_length: 13
j_call: TRBJ1-2
cdr3_nt: TGTGCCAGCAGCTTTGGATCCAACCATGGCTACACCTTC
cdr3_aa: CASSFGSNHGYTF

v_call: TRBV6-1
clone_size: -
d_call: TRBD2
cdr3_length: 16
j_call: TRBJ2-1
cdr3_nt: TGTGCCAGCAGAGAAACTAGCGGGGGGGCCAAAAATGAGCAGTTCTTC
cdr3_aa: CASRETSGGAKNEQFF

v_call: TRBV7-2
clone_size: few
d_call: -
cdr3_length: 15
j_call: TRBJ2-5
cdr3_nt: TGTGCCAGCAGCTTCCCGACGGGACTCGAGGAGACCCAGTACTTC
cdr3_aa: CASSFPTGLEETQYF

v_call: TRBV20-1
clone_size: few
d_call: TRBD2
cdr3_length: 14
j_call: TRBJ2-3
cdr3_nt: TGCAGTGGGACTAGCGGGGGCAACACAGATACGCAGTATTTT
cdr3_aa: CSGTSGGNTDTQYF

v_call: TRBV7-2
clone_size: many
d_call: -
cdr3_length: 14
j_call: TRBJ2-3
cdr3_nt: TGTGCCAGCAGCTCCAATCGGGGCTCAGATACGCAGTATTTT
cdr3_aa: CASSSNRGSDTQYF

v_call: TRBV13
clone_size: -
d_call: TRBD2
cdr3_length: 17
j_call: TRBJ2-5
cdr3_nt: TGTGCCAGCAGACATTCCGCCGGGACTAGTATAGGAGAGACCCAGTACTTC
cdr3_aa: CASRHSAGTSIGETQYF

v_call: TRBV20-1
clone_size: -
d_call: -
cdr3_length: 12
j_call: TRBJ2-7
cdr3_nt: TGCAGTGCAAAAGACAGATCCTACGAGCAGTACTTC
cdr3_aa: CSAKDRSYEQYF

v_call: TRBV6-1
clone_size: few
d_call: -
cdr3_length: 15
j_call: TRBJ2-4
cdr3_nt: TGTGCCAGCAGTGGGGTTAACTTAGCCAAAAACATTCAGTACTTC
cdr3_aa: CASSGVNLAKNIQYF

v_call: TRBV4-1
clone_size: -
d_call: TRBD2
cdr3_length: 16
j_call: TRBJ2-3
cdr3_nt: TGCGCCAGCAGCCACGAAAGGACTAGGGTAGCTGATACGCAGTATTTT
cdr3_aa: CASSHERTRVADTQYF

v_call: TRBV15
clone_size: -
d_call: -
cdr3_length: 16
j_call: TRBJ1-1
cdr3_nt: TGTGCCACCAGCAGAGATGGGGGCCCGGAGAACACTGGAGCTTTCTTT
cdr3_aa: CATSRDGGPENTGAFF

v_call: TRBV2
clone_size: few
d_call: TRBD2
cdr3_length: 17
j_call: TRBJ2-3
cdr3_nt: TGTGCCAGCAGTGTGAGGGCTAGCGGGGGCCGGGCAGATACGCAGTATTTT
cdr3_aa: CASSVRASGGRADTQYF

v_call: TRBV29-1
clone_size: few
d_call: TRBD2
cdr3_length: 13
j_call: TRBJ2-5
cdr3_nt: TGCAGCGTTGTTAGCGGGGGGGCTGAGACCCAGTACTTC
cdr3_aa: CSVVSGGAETQYF

v_call: TRBV10-3
clone_size: few
d_call: -
cdr3_length: 15
j_call: TRBJ2-1
cdr3_nt: TGTGCCATCAGCCCAGGGGGGGACCACGTCAATGAGCAGTTCTTC
cdr3_aa: CAISPGGDHVNEQFF

v_call: TRBV18
clone_size: -
d_call: -
cdr3_length: 14
j_call: TRBJ2-5
cdr3_nt: TGTGCCAGCTCCCCCGTCGACAGCCAAGAGACCCAGTACTTC
cdr3_aa: CASSPVDSQETQYF

v_call: TRBV7-9
clone_size: -
d_call: -
cdr3_length: 14
j_call: TRBJ2-7
cdr3_nt: TGTGCCAGCAGCTACCCTGGCTTCTCCTACGAGCAGTACTTC
cdr3_aa: CASSYPGFSYEQYF

v_call: TRBV12-3/TRBV12-4
clone_size: few
d_call: TRBD1
cdr3_length: 14
j_call: TRBJ1-2
cdr3_nt: TGTGCCAGCAAACGGACAGGGTCTAACTATGGCTACACCTTC
cdr3_aa: CASKRTGSNYGYTF

v_call: TRBV29-1
clone_size: few
d_call: TRBD2
cdr3_length: 12
j_call: TRBJ2-5
cdr3_nt: TGCAGCGCGGGGGGGGCTGAGGAGACCCAGTACTTC
cdr3_aa: CSAGGAEETQYF